Below are 17 T cell receptor beta chains sequenced from a single sample in a study of blood T cell repertoires in COVID-19. Clones were read by immunoSEQ multiplex PCR, and TCRdb kept only the in-frame ones, dropping some. The sample includes around 180,000 clones, under 80% of them seen just once. Input material: PBMCs or T cells enriched from blood (not recorded which). The receptors derive from a woman aged 50 to 65 with acute COVID-19.

CDR3 in amino acids: CASSLGTNSEQYV. The CDR3 coding sequence is TGTGCCAGCAGCCTTGGGACAAACTCCGAGCAGTACGTC. This chain connects TRBV12-3 or TRBV12-4 to TRBJ2-7; perhaps TRBD1 as D (6 bases). The CDR3 length is 13 residues. V was clipped by 6 bases and J by 6 bases, with 15 bases between them.

The rearrangement uses TRBV13 and TRBJ1-5; tentatively, D is TRBD1 (6 bases). Germline V lookup: CDR1 PRHDT, CDR2 FYEKMQ (reference sequence). Trimming took off 2 bases at V and 7 bases at J, with 6 bases between the two ends. The CDR3 has 12 residues. The CDR3, as DNA: TGTGCCAGCAGCTTACAGGGGCAGCCCCAGCATTTT. This encodes CASSLQGQPQHF.

The chain couples TRBV18 to TRBJ2-5; TRBD1 matches at 11 bases. CDR3 length: 14 residues. J gave up 4 bases and V 4 bases, and 2 bases lay outside the gene matches. Germline CDR1 reads KGHSH; CDR2 reads LQKENI. The DNA for the CDR3 is TGTGCCAGCTCACGGGACAGGGGGACAGAGACCCAGTACTTC. This sequence encodes CASSRDRGTETQYF.

The chain recombines TRBV6-5 with TRBJ2-7; 7 positions agree with TRBD1. Germline V gene sequence: CDR1 MNHEY, CDR2 SVGAGI. The CDR3 runs 14 residues. J gave up 0 bases and V 2 bases, and 1 base lay outside the gene matches. This CDR3 reads CASSYGDSSYEQYV. CDR3 nucleotides: TGTGCCAGCAGTTACGGGGACAGCTCCTACGAGCAGTACGTC.

The chain couples TRBV11-2 to TRBJ2-7; 9 bases fit TRBD1. Germline CDR1 reads SGHAT; CDR2 reads FQNNGV. The V gene end was trimmed by 3 bases and the J gene end by 7 bases; junction bases not matched to a gene: 4. The length of the CDR3 is 13 residues. CDR3 sequence: CASSLGQGAEQYV. In nucleotides, the CDR3 is TGTGCCAGCAGCTTGGGACAGGGAGCTGAGCAGTACGTC.

The CDR3 protein is CASSSLSGGADEQFF. DNA for the CDR3: TGTGCCAGCAGTTCCTTGAGCGGGGGGGCCGATGAGCAGTTCTTC. J is TRBJ2-1 and V is TRBV28; TRBD2 matches 10 bases. This CDR3 region has 15 residues. J was trimmed by 8 bases and V by 4 bases; bases with no gene match: 8. Per the germline V gene, CDR1 is MDHEN and CDR2 is SYDVKM.

The V and J genes are TRBV19 and TRBJ1-2; 7 bases are a match to TRBD1. Germline V gives CDR1 LNHDA, CDR2 SQIVND (reference sequence). With V trimmed by 7 bases and J by 4 bases, 9 bases remained unmatched. CDR3 length equals 14 residues. CDR3 bases: TGTGCCAGTACCACACAGGGGTACGGCTATGGCTACACCTTC. Protein product: CASTTQGYGYGYTF. The full variable domain, its missing parts supplied by reference TRBV19 and TRBJ1-2, is DGGITQSPKYLFRKEGQNVTLSCEQNLNHDAMYWYRQDPGQGLRLIYYSQIVNDFQKGDIAEGYSVSREKKESFPLTVTSAQKNPTAFYLCASTTQGYGYGYTFGSGTRLTVV.

V gene TRBV5-1 combines with J gene TRBJ1-2; D is possibly TRBD1 (6 bases). The CDR3 length is 15 residues. The V and J ends lost 7 bases and 8 bases respectively, with 24 bases between them. Germline CDR1 is SGHRS and CDR2 is YFSETQ. The CDR3 is CASSDRSSRIAGYTF. DNA for the CDR3: TGCGCCAGCTCCGACAGGTCCTCTCGTATCGCGGGCTACACCTTC. The full variable domain, rest sourced from reference TRBV5-1 and TRBJ1-2, is KAGVTQTPRYLIKTRGQQVTLSCSPISGHRSVSWYQQTPGQGLQFLFEYFSETQRNKGNFPGRFSGRQFSNSRSEMNVSTLELGDSALYLCASSDRSSRIAGYTFGSGTRLTVV.

As DNA, the CDR3 is TGTGCCACCAGTGATCCCAGGGTACCCTATGGCTACACCTTC. Amino acid sequence: CATSDPRVPYGYTF. The chain has TRBV24-1 and TRBJ1-2; a possible D gene is TRBD1 (5 bases). The CDR3 is 14 amino acids. Per germline, CDR1 KGHDR and CDR2 SFDVKD. Trimming shortened V by 3 bases and J by 4 bases, and 11 bases separated the two germline ends.

The J gene is TRBJ1-1, the V gene TRBV6-4; 11 nucleotides line up with TRBD1. Germline V lookup: CDR1 MRHNA, CDR2 SNTAGT. After removal of 2 bases from V and 6 bases from J, the junction contained 5 bases not matched to a gene. The length of the CDR3 is 15 residues. CDR3: CASSDPDRGLAEAFF. The CDR3 bases are TGTGCCAGCAGTGACCCGGACAGGGGGCTGGCTGAAGCTTTCTTT.

J is TRBJ2-1 and V is TRBV7-8, with D unresolved. The germline V gene has CDR1 SGHVS and CDR2 FQNEAQ. Trimming removed 3 bases from V and 5 bases from J, with 11 bases in between. This CDR3 comprises 14 residues. DNA for the CDR3: TGTGCCAGCAGCTTCCCTCGGAGCAACAATGAGCAGTTCTTC. Amino acid sequence: CASSFPRSNNEQFF.

The chain has TRBV28 and TRBJ1-2; D is unclear. The V end lost 7 bases, the J end lost 0 bases, and 18 bases lay between the germline ends. CDR1 is MDHEN, CDR2 SYDVKM, per germline. CDR3 size: 16 residues. The CDR3 here is CASTSREGGANYGYTF. For the CDR3, the DNA is TGTGCCAGCACCTCAAGGGAGGGTGGGGCTAACTATGGCTACACCTTC.

This clone showed up just once. The rearrangement joins TRBV7-2 to TRBJ1-2; TRBD1 aligns across 8 bases. The CDR3 consists of 14 residues. Looked up from germline, CDR1 is SGHTA and CDR2 is FQGNSA. The ends lost 3 bases at V and 4 bases at J; junction bases unmatched: 4. CDR3 residues: CASSLGQETYGYTF. CDR3 in DNA: TGTGCCAGCAGCTTGGGACAGGAGACCTATGGCTACACCTTC.

V is TRBV7-6 and J is TRBJ2-3; D is perhaps TRBD2 (7 bases). The length of the CDR3 is 15 residues. V gave up 5 bases and J gave up 0 bases, with 12 bases separating them. Germline CDR1 is SGHVS and CDR2 is FNYEAQ. This chain's CDR3 is CASSGGGRSTDTQYF. The CDR3 nucleotides read TGTGCCAGCAGCGGCGGGGGCCGGAGCACAGATACGCAGTATTTT.

The V gene is TRBV6-4, the J gene TRBJ1-1; tentative D call: TRBD1 (5 bases). From germline, CDR1 is MRHNA and CDR2 SNTAGT. Trimming took off 6 bases at V and 4 bases at J, with 12 bases between the two ends. This CDR3 region has 13 residues. DNA for the CDR3: TGTGCCAGCAGCCTCGAAAGGGGCACTGAAGCTTTCTTT. Translating it yields CASSLERGTEAFF.

This chain connects TRBV6-5 to TRBJ2-7; D is unclear. The V and J ends lost 6 bases and 2 bases respectively, with 14 bases between them. This CDR3 has 14 residues. CDR1 is MNHEY and CDR2 is SVGAGI in the germline V gene. The DNA of the CDR3 is TGTGCCAGCAGCGACCCCCACAGAGCCTACGAGCAGTACGTC. It specifies CASSDPHRAYEQYV.

There are a few counts of this clone. The chain couples TRBV2 to TRBJ1-1; D call uncertain. V lost 3 bases and J lost 1, with 9 bases in between. The CDR3 extends over 14 amino acids. Germline V gene sequence: CDR1 SNHLY, CDR2 FYNNEI. CDR3 sequence: CASSDRRRNTEAFF. The CDR3 DNA reads as TGTGCCAGCAGTGATAGGCGGAGGAACACTGAAGCTTTCTTT. The variable domain in full, with the rest retrieved from reference TRBV2 and TRBJ1-1, is EPEVTQTPSHQVTQMGQEVILRCVPISNHLYFYWYRQILGQKVEFLVSFYNNEISEKSEIFDDQFSVERPDGSNFTLKIRSTKLEDSAMYFCASSDRRRNTEAFFGQGTRLTVV.